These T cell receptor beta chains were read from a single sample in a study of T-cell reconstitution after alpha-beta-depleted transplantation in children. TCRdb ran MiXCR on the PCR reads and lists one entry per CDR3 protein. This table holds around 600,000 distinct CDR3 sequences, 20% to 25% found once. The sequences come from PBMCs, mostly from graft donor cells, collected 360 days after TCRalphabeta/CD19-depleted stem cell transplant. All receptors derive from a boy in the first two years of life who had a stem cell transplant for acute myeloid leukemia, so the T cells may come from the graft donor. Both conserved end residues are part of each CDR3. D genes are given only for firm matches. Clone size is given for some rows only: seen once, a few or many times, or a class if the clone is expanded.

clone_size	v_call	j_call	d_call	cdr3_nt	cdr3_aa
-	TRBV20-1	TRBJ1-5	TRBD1	TGCAGTGCTTCACAGGGGACAAGGAACAATCAGCCCCAGCATTTT	CSASQGTRNNQPQHF
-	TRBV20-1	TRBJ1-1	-	TGCAGTGCTCCGCGGGGGCGAGTCACTGAAGCTTTCTTT	CSAPRGRVTEAFF
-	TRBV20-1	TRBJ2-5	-	TGCAGCCTACAAAAGCTAGCTCGTATGAATCAAGAGACCCAGTACTTC	CSLQKLARMNQETQYF
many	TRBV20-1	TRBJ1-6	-	TGCAGTGCCCCCCAGTTGGTGTCCTATAATTCACCCCTCCACTTT	CSAPQLVSYNSPLHF
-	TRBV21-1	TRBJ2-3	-	TGTGCCAGCAGCAAAGGGGATCGGCGGGGGGGCGTAGATACGCAGTATTTT	CASSKGDRRGGVDTQYF
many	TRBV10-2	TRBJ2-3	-	TGCGCCAGCAGTGAGATTCGGGCGGGGGCCCACACAGATACGCAGTATTTT	CASSEIRAGAHTDTQYF
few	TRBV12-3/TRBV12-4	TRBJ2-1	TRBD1	TGTGCCAGCCAAGCCCCCGGGACAGGGATTTACAATGAGCAGTTCTTC	CASQAPGTGIYNEQFF
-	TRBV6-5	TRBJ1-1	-	TGTGCCAGCAGTTACGAGGGCAGCCGGAACACTGAAGCTTTCTTT	CASSYEGSRNTEAFF
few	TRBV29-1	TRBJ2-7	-	TGCAGCGTAGAGGTCTACGAGGGGGGCGAGAGCTCCTACGAGCAGTACTTC	CSVEVYEGGESSYEQYF
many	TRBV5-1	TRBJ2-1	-	TGCGCCAGCAGCTGGGACGGAGTTTATGAGCAGTTCTTC	CASSWDGVYEQFF
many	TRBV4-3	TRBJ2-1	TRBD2	TGCGCCAGCAGCCAAGAGCCGGGGGGAGGAGGTGAGCAGTTCTTC	CASSQEPGGGGEQFF
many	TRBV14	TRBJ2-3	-	TGTGCCAGCAGCCCCCGAATAGGGGCAGATACGCAGTATTTT	CASSPRIGADTQYF
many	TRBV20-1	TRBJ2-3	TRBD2	TGCAGTGCTAGAGATGAGCGGGGGGGGCGTCCAGATACGCAGTATTTT	CSARDERGGRPDTQYF
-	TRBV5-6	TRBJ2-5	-	TGTGCCAGCAGCTACACCGGACAGACGCAAGAGACCCAGTACTTC	CASSYTGQTQETQYF
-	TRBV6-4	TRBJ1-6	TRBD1	TGTGCCAGCAGCCCTGACAGGGGATATAATTCACCCCTCCACTTT	CASSPDRGYNSPLHF
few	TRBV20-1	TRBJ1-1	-	TGCAGTGCTAGAGATCCGGGGCCACCCTGGACTGAAGCTTTCTTT	CSARDPGPPWTEAFF
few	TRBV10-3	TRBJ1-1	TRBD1	TGTGCCATCAGTCTTACAGGGGTAGGGACTGAAGCTTTCTTT	CAISLTGVGTEAFF
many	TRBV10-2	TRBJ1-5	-	TGCGCCAGCAGTGACGGGGGAATAGGGGAGCCCCAGCATTTT	CASSDGGIGEPQHF
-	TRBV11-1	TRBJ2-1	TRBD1	TGTGCCAGCAGCCCCCAGGGGGCGGGGTACAATGAGCAGTTCTTC	CASSPQGAGYNEQFF
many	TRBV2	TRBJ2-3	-	TGTGCCAGCAGTGAGGAGAACACAGATACGCAGTATTTT	CASSEENTDTQYF
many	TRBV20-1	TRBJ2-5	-	TGCAGTGCTAGTGGGAGGGAGACCCAGTACTTC	CSASGRETQYF
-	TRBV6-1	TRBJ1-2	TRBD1	TGTGCCAGCAGGAAAACCGGGACAGTGGGTGGCTACACCTTC	CASRKTGTVGGYTF
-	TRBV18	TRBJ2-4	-	TGTGCCAGCTCACCAGGGGTAGGGGCCAAAAACATTCAGTACTTC	CASSPGVGAKNIQYF